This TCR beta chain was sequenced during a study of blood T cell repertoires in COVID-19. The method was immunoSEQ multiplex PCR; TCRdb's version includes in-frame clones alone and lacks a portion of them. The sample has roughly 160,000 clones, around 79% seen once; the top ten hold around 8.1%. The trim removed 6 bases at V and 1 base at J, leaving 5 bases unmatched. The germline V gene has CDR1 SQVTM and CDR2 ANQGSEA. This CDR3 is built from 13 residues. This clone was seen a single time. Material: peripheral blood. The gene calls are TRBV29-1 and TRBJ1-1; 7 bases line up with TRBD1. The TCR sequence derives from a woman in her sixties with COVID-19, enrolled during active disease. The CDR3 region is CSVGQKRNTEAFF. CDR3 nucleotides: TGCAGCGTGGGACAGAAGCGGAACACTGAAGCTTTCTTT.